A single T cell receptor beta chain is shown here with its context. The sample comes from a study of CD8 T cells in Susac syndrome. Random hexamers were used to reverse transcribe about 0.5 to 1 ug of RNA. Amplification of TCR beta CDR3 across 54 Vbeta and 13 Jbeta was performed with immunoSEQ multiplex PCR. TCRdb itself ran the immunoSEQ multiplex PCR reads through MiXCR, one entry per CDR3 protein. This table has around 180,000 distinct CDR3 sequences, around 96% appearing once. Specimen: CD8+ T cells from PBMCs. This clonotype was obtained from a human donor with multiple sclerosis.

The CDR3 coding sequence is TGCAGTGCTAGAGGCGAGAACTCCTACGAGCAGTACTTC. Amino acid sequence: CSARGENSYEQYF. This sequence joins TRBV20-1 and TRBJ2-7, with D unclear. CDR1 is DFQATT and CDR2 is SNEGSKA in the germline V gene (reference sequence). V dropped 1 base and J dropped 0 bases, with 7 bases sitting between them. This CDR3 has 13 amino acids.